These 7 T cell receptor beta chains came from one sample sequenced in a study of CD8 T cells in Susac syndrome. Reverse transcription used roughly 0.45 to 1 ug RNA and random hexamers. MiXCR, applied by TCRdb to the immunoSEQ multiplex PCR reads, yields one record per CDR3 protein. The sample contains roughly 200,000 distinct CDR3 sequences, about 95% of which appear only once. The sequenced sample was CD4+ T cells from PBMCs. The receptor set was obtained from a human donor in good health.

V and J are TRBV27 and TRBJ1-5; unclear D gene. V lost 0 bases and J 0 bases, leaving 15 bases between the germline ends. Per germline, CDR1 MNHEY and CDR2 SMNVEV (reference sequence). CDR3 length: 18 amino acids. Written as DNA, the CDR3 is TGTGCCAGCAGTTTATCGAGCATGGGCCCGTATAGCAATCAGCCCCAGCATTTT. As protein: CASSLSSMGPYSNQPQHF.

This sequence joins TRBV7-2 and TRBJ2-4; TRBD2 matches 7 bases. Germline V lookup: CDR1 SGHTA, CDR2 FQGNSA. The length of the CDR3 is 14 residues. V shed 3 bases, J shed 6 bases, and the junction held 5 bases outside the gene matches. The CDR3 here is CASSLEGGVNIQYF. The CDR3 coding sequence is TGTGCCAGCAGCTTGGAGGGAGGGGTAAACATTCAGTACTTC.

J is TRBJ2-3 and V is TRBV20-1; no clear D. V dropped 1 base and J dropped 1 base, with 12 bases sitting between them. Germline values: CDR1 DFQATT, CDR2 SNEGSKA (reference sequence). The CDR3 has 15 residues. CDR3 DNA sequence: TGCAGTGCTAGAGTCTCGACCCTGGGCACAGATACGCAGTATTTT. Protein: CSARVSTLGTDTQYF.

CDR3 amino acids: CASSPADPTDTQYF. As DNA, the CDR3 is TGTGCCAGCAGCCCAGCGGACCCCACAGATACGCAGTATTTT. The gene calls are TRBV5-4 and TRBJ2-3, with D possibly matching TRBD2 (5 bases). The V end lost 4 bases, the J end lost 2 bases, and 11 bases lay between the germline ends. The CDR3 is 14 amino acids. Germline assignment: CDR1 SGHNT and CDR2 YYREEE (reference sequence).

The chain combines TRBV30 with TRBJ2-7, with 7 bases matching TRBD2. The length of the CDR3 is 13 residues. Germline V gene data show CDR1 as GTSNPN and CDR2 as SVGIG (reference sequence). After removal of 2 bases from V and 3 bases from J, the junction contained 4 bases not matched to a gene. The CDR3 loop is CAWSHLADYEQYF. In nucleotides, the CDR3 is TGTGCCTGGAGTCATCTAGCGGACTACGAGCAGTACTTC.

The V gene is TRBV3-1, the J gene TRBJ2-1; 7 bases are shared with TRBD1. V lost 0 bases to trimming and J lost 11 bases; unmatched junction nucleotides: 4. The germline V gene has CDR1 LGHDT and CDR2 YNNKEL (reference sequence). The CDR3 is made up of 13 amino acids. The CDR3 region has the DNA TGTGCCAGCAGCCAAGATCAGGGGGTGAAGCAGTTCTTC. It codes for CASSQDQGVKQFF.

The rearrangement links TRBV20-1 to TRBJ1-2, with D perhaps matching TRBD1 (5 bases). Looked up from germline, CDR1 is DFQATT and CDR2 is SNEGSKA (reference sequence). V was trimmed by 0 bases and J by 8 bases, leaving 7 bases between them. The CDR3 has 11 residues. CDR3 in DNA: TGCAGTGCTAGAGAGGGGCCCGGCTACACCTTC. Translated: CSAREGPGYTF.